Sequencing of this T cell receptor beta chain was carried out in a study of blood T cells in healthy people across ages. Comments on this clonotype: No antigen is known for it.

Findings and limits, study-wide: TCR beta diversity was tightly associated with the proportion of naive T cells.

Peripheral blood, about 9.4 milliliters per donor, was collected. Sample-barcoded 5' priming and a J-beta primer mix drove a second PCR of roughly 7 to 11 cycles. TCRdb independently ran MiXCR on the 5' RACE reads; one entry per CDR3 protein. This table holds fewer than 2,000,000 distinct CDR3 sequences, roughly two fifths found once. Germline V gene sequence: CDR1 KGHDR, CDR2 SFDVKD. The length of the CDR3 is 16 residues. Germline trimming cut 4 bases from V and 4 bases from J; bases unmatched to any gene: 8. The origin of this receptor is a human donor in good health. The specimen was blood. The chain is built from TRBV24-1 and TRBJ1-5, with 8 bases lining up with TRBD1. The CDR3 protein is CATSEGDRGGNQPQHF. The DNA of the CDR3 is TGTGCCACCAGTGAAGGCGACAGGGGTGGTAATCAGCCCCAGCATTTT.